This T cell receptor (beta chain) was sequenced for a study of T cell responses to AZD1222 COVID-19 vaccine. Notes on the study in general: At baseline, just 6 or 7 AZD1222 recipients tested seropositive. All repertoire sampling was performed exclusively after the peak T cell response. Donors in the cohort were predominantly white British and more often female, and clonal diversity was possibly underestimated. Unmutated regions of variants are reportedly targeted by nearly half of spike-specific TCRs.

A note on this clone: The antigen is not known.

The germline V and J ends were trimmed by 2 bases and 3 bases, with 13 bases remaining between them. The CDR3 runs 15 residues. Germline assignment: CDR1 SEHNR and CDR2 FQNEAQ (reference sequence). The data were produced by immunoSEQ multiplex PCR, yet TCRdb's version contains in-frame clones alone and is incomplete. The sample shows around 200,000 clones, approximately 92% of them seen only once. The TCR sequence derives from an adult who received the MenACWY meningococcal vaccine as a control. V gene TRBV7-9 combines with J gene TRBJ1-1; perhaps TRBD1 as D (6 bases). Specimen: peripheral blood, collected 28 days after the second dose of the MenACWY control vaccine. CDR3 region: CASSLLGGRDTEAFF. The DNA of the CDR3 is TGTGCCAGCAGCTTATTAGGGGGGCGAGACACTGAAGCTTTCTTT.